This T cell receptor beta chain was retrieved from a study of T-cell memory formation after mild COVID-19 (dated by TCRdb to the early 2020s). Some background on the complete study: Most TCR sequence clusters were specific to one of the two donors. Two young, previously healthy adult volunteers, one female and one male, were included in the cohort. T-cell clones expanding and contracting after mild COVID-19 in two donors were tracked by longitudinal TCRalpha and TCRbeta repertoire sequencing. Overall results and qualifications from the work: The second-wave clones that peaked on day 37 were not confirmed to be SARS-CoV-2 specific. Some responding clones were found in pre-infection memory, which suggests that pre-existing cross-reactive memory T cells took part in the SARS-CoV-2 response. Contracting CD4+ clones were located mainly in the CM and EM memory subsets, whereas CD8+ clones were found to be enriched in EMRA. Clones contracting from day 15 to 85 had balanced CD4/CD8 phenotypes, while a second wave expanding from day 15 to 37 was biased towards CD4+. Only two mild cases were covered in the study, and larger cohorts including severe cases with pre-infection samples were considered necessary.

This clonotype showed up many times. Its antigen is not yet known. No much larger clone is present one base from it, and per-base qualities are unavailable. Ficoll-Paque density gradient centrifugation was the method used to isolate PBMCs. Reads for this sample came from an Illumina NovaSeq 6000. TCRalpha and TCRbeta cDNA libraries were built by 5'RACE with constant-segment primers, adding sample barcodes and unique molecular identifiers. Trizol reagent was used to extract RNA from every sample. Amplification of the libraries took two PCR steps, and the second step added a second sample barcode plus Illumina TruSeq adapters. Sequencing of the libraries was done on an Illumina NovaSeq, producing 2 x 150 bp paired-end reads. From the authors' description of their analysis: The reads were demultiplexed and collapsed into UMI-guided consensus sequences using migec v1.2.7. Using mixcr v2.1.11, UMI consensuses were aligned to TRA and TRB V and J templates and then assembled into clonotypes. Expanded or contracted clonotypes were those called significant by both edgeR and NoisET, with noise models trained on biological replicates. For edgeR calls, a false discovery rate-adjusted p below 0.01 and a log2 fold-change threshold of 1 were applied. PCA with hierarchical clustering of max-normalized trajectories of the 1000 most abundant clonotypes was used as exploratory dynamics analysis. The CD4 or CD8 phenotype of responding clones was assigned using the separately sequenced CD4+ and CD8+ repertoires. TCRdb cleaned the public reads at Q25 with fastp, built clones with MiXCR and kept in-frame beta chains. Each entry is one CDR3 protein sequence, shown with its most common DNA and genes. The authors' filters were not applied to this entry. This sample is represented by 30,000 to 50,000 distinct CDR3 sequences; less than 8% of them were singletons. The ten largest account for under 0.85% of the sample.

The V end loses 4 bases and the J end loses 4 bases, and a stretch of 13 bases separates them. From a lookup of the germline V gene, CDR1 and CDR2 are MGHDK and SYGVNS. The CDR3 has 14 amino acids, counting the end cysteine and phenylalanine. The sequence is cut down to CDR3 DNA, 42 bases in frame from base 1. The rearranged segments are TRBV25-1 and TRBJ1-2; the best D guess is TRBD1, with 5 bases matching. Sequences were obtained from PBMCs or a T cell subset sorted from them (not recorded which). This TCR derives from an adult who had mild COVID-19 (a few samples of this study predate the infection). The sample titles of this study are shuffled in the database, so cell type and time point are left out. DNA sequence: TGTGCCAGCAGTGTAACAGGCCTTTCCTATGGCTACACCTTC. This codes for CASSVTGLSYGYTF.